Below are 14 T cell receptor beta chains sequenced from a single sample in a study of cytomegalovirus exposure and HLA in healthy donors. PCR primers comprised 60 Vbeta and 13 Jbeta primers. Produced via immunoSEQ multiplex PCR; TCRdb's table is partial and in-frame only. Among 80,000 to 100,000 clones listed, roughly 81% were seen once. The sample comprised PBMCs. Source of these receptors: a man aged 35 to 55 in good health and CMV-seronegative.

This chain uses TRBV27 with TRBJ2-7; 8 bases align to TRBD1. The CDR3 is 14 residues long. Germline CDR1 and CDR2: MNHEY and SMNVEV (reference sequence). V lost 6 bases and J lost 3; bases outside the gene matches: 7. CDR3 coding DNA: TGTGCCAGCAGGCGTGGACAGGGACTCTACGAGCAGTACTTC. As protein: CASRRGQGLYEQYF.

The chain joins TRBV7-8 to TRBJ2-3; the match to TRBD2 covers 8 bases. Germline loops: CDR1 SGHVS, CDR2 FQNEAQ. The CDR3 is 14 amino acids. V was clipped by 5 bases and J by 6 bases; unmatched bases: 7. The DNA of the CDR3 is TGTGCCAGCAGCCGCGGACTAGCCGCCGATACGCAGTATTTT. Translated, it gives CASSRGLAADTQYF. Full variable domain (remainder filled in from reference TRBV7-8 and TRBJ2-3): GAGVSQSPRYKVAKRGQDVALRCDPISGHVSLFWYQQALGQGPEFLTYFQNEAQLDKSGLPSDRFFAERPEGSVSTLKIQRTQQEDSAVYLCASSRGLAADTQYFGPGTRLTVL.

The sample holds one count of this clone. The chain uses TRBV27 and TRBJ2-3; the D gene is possibly TRBD2 (6 bases). The CDR3 has 18 amino acids. In germline, CDR1 is MNHEY, CDR2 SMNVEV (reference sequence). V lost 5 bases and J 2 bases, leaving 23 bases between the germline ends. The CDR3: CASSRLGGGVLVTDTQYF. DNA for the CDR3: TGTGCCAGCAGTCGACTTGGCGGAGGGGTACTGGTCACAGATACGCAGTATTTT.

The rearrangement links TRBV12-5 to TRBJ2-1; TRBD1 is a possible D gene (6 bases). The CDR3 runs 15 residues. The germline gives CDR1 LGHNT, CDR2 FRNRAP. The V end was cut by 0 bases, the J end by 8 bases, with 14 bases between. As DNA, the CDR3 is TGTGCTAGTGGTTTGGTACTGACAGGTCGGGATGAGCAGTTCTTC. Translating it yields CASGLVLTGRDEQFF.

The CDR3 loop is CASSLVETGRNEKLFF. Here the CDR3 DNA reads TGTGCCAGCAGTTTGGTGGAGACAGGAAGGAATGAAAAACTGTTTTTT. The gene calls are TRBV28 and TRBJ1-4; tentatively, D is TRBD1 (6 bases). The V and J ends lost 3 bases and 5 bases respectively, with 16 bases between them. The CDR3 consists of 16 residues. CDR1 is MDHEN and CDR2 is SYDVKM in the germline V gene.

The V call is TRBV11-2, the J call TRBJ1-2; D remains ambiguous. The CDR3 spans 11 residues. V lost 5 bases and J 8 bases, leaving 9 bases between the germline ends. CDR1 is SGHAT, CDR2 FQNNGV, per germline. The DNA of the CDR3 is TGTGCCAGCAGCCCCTTTTCGGGCTACACCTTC. It codes for CASSPFSGYTF.

The chain couples TRBV6-5 to TRBJ1-1; TRBD1 matches at 8 bases. CDR3 length: 14 residues. The V gene's germline CDR1 is MNHEY and CDR2 SVGAGI. Trimming cost V 6 bases and J 0 bases; bases outside gene matches: 3. As DNA, the CDR3 is TGTGCCAGCAGACCAGGGGGCTTGAACACTGAAGCTTTCTTT. Its protein is CASRPGGLNTEAFF.

The gene calls are TRBV9 and TRBJ2-2; possibly TRBD1 for D (6 bases). Per the germline V gene, CDR1 is SGDLS and CDR2 is YYNGEE. Trimming took off 4 bases at V and 4 bases at J, with 11 bases between the two ends. The CDR3 has 14 residues. CDR3 amino acids: CASSPGQFTGELFF. CDR3 sequence (DNA): TGTGCCAGCAGCCCAGGACAGTTCACCGGGGAGCTGTTTTTT.

This clone has a single count. The chain couples TRBV4-1 to TRBJ2-1; 11 bases agree with TRBD2. The CDR3 is 16 residues long. Germline V gene lookup returns CDR1 MGHRA and CDR2 YSYEKL. Germline trimming cut 0 bases from V and 3 bases from J; bases unmatched to any gene: 1. The CDR3 DNA sequence: TGCGCCAGCAGCCAAGAGACTAGCGGGGTCTACAATGAGCAGTTCTTC. Encoded protein: CASSQETSGVYNEQFF.

The genes are TRBV2 and TRBJ2-5, with 8 bases identical to TRBD2. CDR1 is SNHLY and CDR2 is FYNNEI in the germline V gene. This CDR3 contains 14 residues. The V and J ends lost 9 bases and 5 bases, in that order; junction bases with no gene match: 11. CDR3 protein: CARTGAGGFETQYF. The CDR3, as DNA: TGTGCCAGAACGGGGGCGGGGGGATTCGAGACCCAGTACTTC.

The V gene is TRBV11-1, the J gene TRBJ2-3, with TRBD1 matching 8 bases. Trimming at V came to 5 bases and at J to 7 bases, leaving 8 bases not matched to a gene. Germline assignment: CDR1 SGHAT and CDR2 FQDESV (reference sequence). The CDR3 length is 14 residues. CDR3 amino acids: CASSAQDRANTQYF. CDR3 bases: TGTGCCAGCAGCGCTCAGGACAGGGCTAATACGCAGTATTTT.

The chain carries TRBV15 and TRBJ1-5; D not resolved. CDR3 length: 11 amino acids. Per germline, CDR1 LNHNV and CDR2 YYDKDF (reference sequence). Trimming pared 5 bases from V and 9 bases from J, leaving 8 bases between. The chain's CDR3 is CATSGGGPQHF. The DNA of the CDR3 is TGTGCCACCAGCGGAGGAGGGCCCCAGCATTTT.

The gene calls are TRBV13 and TRBJ2-7; D is possibly TRBD2 (5 bases). Trimming removed 3 bases at V and 3 bases at J, with 6 bases between. Per germline, CDR1 PRHDT and CDR2 FYEKMQ (reference sequence). CDR3 length: 12 amino acids. This chain's CDR3 is CASSFGVYEQYF. CDR3 bases: TGTGCCAGCAGCTTCGGGGTCTACGAGCAGTACTTC.

The chain has TRBV7-9 and TRBJ2-7; D remains unclear. The V end was cut by 3 bases, the J end by 2 bases, with 8 bases between. In germline, CDR1 is SEHNR, CDR2 FQNEAQ (reference sequence). The CDR3 spans 13 residues. The CDR3 loop reads CASSFQPAYEQYF. CDR3 nucleotides: TGTGCCAGCAGCTTCCAACCGGCCTACGAGCAGTACTTC.